This T cell receptor (beta chain) emerged from a study of cytomegalovirus exposure and HLA in healthy donors. Primers: 60 Vbeta forward and 13 Jbeta reverse. As originally analysed: About 12 million of the about 80 million unique TCR beta chains counted in a later analysis were shared. The data were produced by immunoSEQ multiplex PCR, yet TCRdb's version contains in-frame clones alone and is incomplete. D and trimming were read from the DNA, whereas the V and J calls and clone size are those reported in that table. The sample holds 55,000 to 80,000 clones; roughly 73% are singletons and the top ten take around 9.7%. Germline V gene sequence: CDR1 SNHLY, CDR2 FYNNEI. Trimming took off 7 bases at V and 0 bases at J, with 12 bases between the two ends. This CDR3 region has 14 residues. As concerns this clone: Antigen: not known.

Study-wide points: It was reported in a later analysis that an Asian-associated ancestry cluster showed fewer N-insertions than the approximately 670-donor mean. The study recorded 150 to 200 TCR beta chains that were cytomegalovirus-associated. An assumption of roughly uniform sequencing depth across donors underlay the presence/absence analyses.

This TCR was recovered from a man aged 35 to 55 in good health and CMV-seronegative. Sequencing was carried out using PBMCs. V and J are TRBV2 and TRBJ1-2; a possible D gene is TRBD1 (6 bases). For the CDR3, the DNA is TGTGCCAGCACCAGGGGCGGTTCTAACTATGGCTACACCTTC. It yields the protein CASTRGGSNYGYTF.